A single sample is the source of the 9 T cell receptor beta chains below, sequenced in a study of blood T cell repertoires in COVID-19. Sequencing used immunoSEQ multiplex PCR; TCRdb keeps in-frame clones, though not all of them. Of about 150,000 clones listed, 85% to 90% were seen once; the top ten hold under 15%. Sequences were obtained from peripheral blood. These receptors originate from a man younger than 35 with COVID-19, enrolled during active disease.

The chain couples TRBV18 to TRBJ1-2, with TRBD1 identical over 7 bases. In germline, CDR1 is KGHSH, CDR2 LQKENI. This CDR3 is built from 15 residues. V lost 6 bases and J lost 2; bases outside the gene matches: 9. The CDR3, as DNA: TGTGCCAGCTCGCAGCAAACACAGGGGAACTATGGCTACACCTTC. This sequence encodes CASSQQTQGNYGYTF.

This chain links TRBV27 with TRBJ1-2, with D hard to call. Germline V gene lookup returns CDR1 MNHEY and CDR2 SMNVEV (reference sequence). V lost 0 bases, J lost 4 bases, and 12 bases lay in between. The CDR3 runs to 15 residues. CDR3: CASSLSISGFYGYTF. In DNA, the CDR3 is TGTGCCAGCAGTTTATCGATTTCGGGGTTCTATGGCTACACCTTC.

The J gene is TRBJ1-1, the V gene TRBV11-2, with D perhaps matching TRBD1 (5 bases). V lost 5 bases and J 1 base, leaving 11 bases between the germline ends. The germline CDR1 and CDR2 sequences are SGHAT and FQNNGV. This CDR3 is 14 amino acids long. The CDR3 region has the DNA TGTGCCAGCAGCCACAGGTATACGAACACTGAAGCTTTCTTT. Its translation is CASSHRYTNTEAFF.

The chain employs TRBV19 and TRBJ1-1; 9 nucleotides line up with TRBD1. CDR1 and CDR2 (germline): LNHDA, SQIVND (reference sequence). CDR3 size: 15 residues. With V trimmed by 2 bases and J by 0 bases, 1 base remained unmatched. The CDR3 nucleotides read TGTGCCAGTAGTATAACAGGGGGCATGAACACTGAAGCTTTCTTT. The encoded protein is CASSITGGMNTEAFF.

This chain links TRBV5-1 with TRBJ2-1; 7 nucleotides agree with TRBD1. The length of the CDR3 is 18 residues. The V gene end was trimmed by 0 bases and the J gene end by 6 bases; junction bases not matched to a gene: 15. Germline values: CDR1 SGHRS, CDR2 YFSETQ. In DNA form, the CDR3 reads TGCGCCAGCAGCTTGGTTGTGCCCGACAGGGTGGGTCCCAATGAGCAGTTCTTC. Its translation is CASSLVVPDRVGPNEQFF. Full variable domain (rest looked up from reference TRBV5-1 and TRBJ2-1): KAGVTQTPRYLIKTRGQQVTLSCSPISGHRSVSWYQQTPGQGLQFLFEYFSETQRNKGNFPGRFSGRQFSNSRSEMNVSTLELGDSALYLCASSLVVPDRVGPNEQFFGPGTRLTVL.

DNA of the CDR3: TGTGCCTGGAGTGTCTACGGTCAGCCCCAGCATTTT. It encodes CAWSVYGQPQHF. The genes are TRBV30 and TRBJ1-5; D unresolved. V lost 0 bases and J 6 bases, leaving 6 bases between the germline ends. The CDR3 is 12 residues long. CDR1 is GTSNPN, CDR2 SVGIG, per germline (reference sequence).

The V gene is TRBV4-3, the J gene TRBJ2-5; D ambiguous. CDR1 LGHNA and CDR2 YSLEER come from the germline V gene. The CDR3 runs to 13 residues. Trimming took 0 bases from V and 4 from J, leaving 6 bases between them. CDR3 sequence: CASSQDSRETQYF. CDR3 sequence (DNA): TGCGCCAGCAGCCAAGATAGCCGAGAGACCCAGTACTTC.

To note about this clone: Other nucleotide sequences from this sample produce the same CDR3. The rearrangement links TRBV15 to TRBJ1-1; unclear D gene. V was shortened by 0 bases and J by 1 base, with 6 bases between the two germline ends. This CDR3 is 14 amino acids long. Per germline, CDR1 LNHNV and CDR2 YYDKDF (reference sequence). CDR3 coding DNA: TGTGCCACCAGCAGAGATCGAGGGAACACTGAAGCTTTCTTT. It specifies CATSRDRGNTEAFF.

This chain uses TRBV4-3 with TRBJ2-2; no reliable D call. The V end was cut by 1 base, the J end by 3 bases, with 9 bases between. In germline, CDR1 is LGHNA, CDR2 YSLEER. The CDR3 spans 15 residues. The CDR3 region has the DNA TGCGCCAGCAGCCAAGTTGAGGTTCACACCGGGGAGCTGTTTTTT. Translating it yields CASSQVEVHTGELFF.